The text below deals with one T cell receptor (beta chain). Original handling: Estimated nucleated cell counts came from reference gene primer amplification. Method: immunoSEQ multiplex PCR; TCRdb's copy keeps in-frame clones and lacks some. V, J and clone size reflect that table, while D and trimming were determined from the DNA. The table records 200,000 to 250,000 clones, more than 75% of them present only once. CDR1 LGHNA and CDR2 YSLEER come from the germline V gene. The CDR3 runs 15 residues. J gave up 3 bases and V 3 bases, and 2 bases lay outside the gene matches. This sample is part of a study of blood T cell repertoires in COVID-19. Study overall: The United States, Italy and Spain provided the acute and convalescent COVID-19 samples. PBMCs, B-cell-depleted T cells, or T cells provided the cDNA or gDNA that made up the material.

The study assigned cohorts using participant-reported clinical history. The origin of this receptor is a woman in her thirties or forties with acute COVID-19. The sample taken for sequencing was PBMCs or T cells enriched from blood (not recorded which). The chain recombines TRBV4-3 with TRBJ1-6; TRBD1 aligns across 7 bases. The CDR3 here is CASSQSGGYNSPLHF. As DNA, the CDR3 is TGCGCCAGCAGCCAGTCAGGGGGCTATAATTCACCCCTCCACTTT.